A selection of T cell receptor beta chains follows, all from one sample in a study of blood T cell repertoires in COVID-19. Data came from immunoSEQ multiplex PCR; TCRdb stores just in-frame clones and leaves some out. This repertoire shows 350,000 to 500,000 clones, around nine tenths found once; its top ten account for approximately 1.3%. Sequencing was done on a sample of PBMCs or T cells enriched from blood (not recorded which). The receptors stem from a woman younger than 30 who had been exposed to COVID-19. Both conserved end residues are part of each CDR3. Each record gives: clone size, D gene, J gene, V gene, CDR3 DNA, CDR3 protein. The D gene is left open where the match is weak. Clone size appears in some rows only: once, few, many, or a class for an expanded clone.

.,.,TRBJ2-1,TRBV5-1,TGCGCCAGCAGCTTAGGGGCCTTTGAGCAGTTCTTC,CASSLGAFEQFF
.,.,TRBJ2-2,TRBV12-3/TRBV12-4,TGTGCCAGCAATTTGGAGGCCACCGGGGAGCTGTTTTTT,CASNLEATGELFF
.,TRBD2,TRBJ2-2,TRBV5-1,TGCGCCAGCAGCTTAGGACTAGCGGGAGGGCCGGTCACCGGGGAGCTGTTTTTT,CASSLGLAGGPVTGELFF
once,TRBD1,TRBJ1-2,TRBV7-9,TGTGCCAGCAGCTTTGTAGGACAGGAGGGTGGCTACACCTTC,CASSFVGQEGGYTF
.,.,TRBJ1-5,TRBV7-2,TGTGCCAGCAGTCCCTACAGGCTAGAACAGCCCCAGCATTTT,CASSPYRLEQPQHF
.,TRBD1,TRBJ2-6,TRBV18,TGTGCCAGCTCACCACTAGGGACAGGGTCCACCTCTGGGGCCAACGTCCTGACTTTC,CASSPLGTGSTSGANVLTF
.,.,TRBJ1-3,TRBV7-6,TGTGCCAGCAGCCTCGGACAGTCCTCTGGAAACACCATATATTTT,CASSLGQSSGNTIYF
.,.,TRBJ2-1,TRBV6-5,TGTGCCAGCAGCGGAGGGGCGAACAATGAGCAGTTCTTC,CASSGGANNEQFF
.,TRBD1,TRBJ2-3,TRBV5-1,TGCGCCAGCAGCGTCGGACAGGGTTTTGTAACAGATACGCAGTATTTT,CASSVGQGFVTDTQYF
.,.,TRBJ1-1,TRBV28,TGTGCCAGCAGTTTACTAACAGGTGAAGCTTTCTTT,CASSLLTGEAFF
.,.,TRBJ2-6,TRBV28,TGTGCCAGCAGTTCGGGGGTCCAAATTCCCGACTCCTCTGGGGCCAACGTCCTGACTTTC,CASSSGVQIPDSSGANVLTF
many,TRBD1,TRBJ1-1,TRBV19,TGTGCCAGTGACAGGGGCGCCAGTAACACTGAAGCTTTCTTT,CASDRGASNTEAFF
.,TRBD1,TRBJ2-7,TRBV7-2,TGTGCCAGCAGCCCCGACAGGGATCGACTTCGCGAGCAGTACTTC,CASSPDRDRLREQYF
.,.,TRBJ1-3,TRBV6-4,TGTGCCAGCAGTGACTCAGAGGGAGCCGGAAACACCATATATTTT,CASSDSEGAGNTIYF
.,.,TRBJ1-6,TRBV19,TGTGCCAGTACCGGCGACATTCTCAATTCACCCCTCCACTTT,CASTGDILNSPLHF
.,.,TRBJ2-4,TRBV19,TGTGCCAGTAGTGCTTTGGCCAGGGCACTAGCCAAAAACATTCAGTACTTC,CASSALARALAKNIQYF
once,TRBD1,TRBJ2-7,TRBV12-3/TRBV12-4,TGTGCCAGCGGAATCAGGGGGTCCGACGAGCAGTACTTC,CASGIRGSDEQYF
.,.,TRBJ1-1,TRBV28,TGTGCCAGCAGTCGGGTCACGAGTGGGGCGAGAGCTTTCTTT,CASSRVTSGARAFF
once,.,TRBJ2-1,TRBV15,TGTGCCACCAGCAGACTAGACAGGGGAGGGGAGCAGTTCTTC,CATSRLDRGGEQFF
.,.,TRBJ1-5,TRBV5-6,TGTGCCAGCAGCCGACAGGAAGGCAGTCAGCCCCAGCATTTT,CASSRQEGSQPQHF
.,.,TRBJ2-7,TRBV3-1/TRBV3-2,TGTGCCAGCAGCCCACAAGGAAAACCAGGGGAGCAGTACTTC,CASSPQGKPGEQYF
few,.,TRBJ2-1,TRBV9,TGTGCCAGCAGCCCCCACCCCGGACACAACAATGAGCAGTTCTTC,CASSPHPGHNNEQFF
.,.,TRBJ2-7,TRBV27,TGTGCCAGCAGTTTGAACAGCCTCATCTCCTACGAGCAGTACTTC,CASSLNSLISYEQYF
.,TRBD1,TRBJ1-3,TRBV9,TGTGCCAGCAGTACGGACAGGTCCTCTGGAAACACCATATATTTT,CASSTDRSSGNTIYF
.,TRBD1,TRBJ1-5,TRBV28,TGTGCCAGCAATCCCTCCGGGACAGGGGGGACCCAAAGCAATCAGCCCCAGCATTTT,CASNPSGTGGTQSNQPQHF
.,.,TRBJ1-2,TRBV1,TGCACCAGCAGCCAATACAGTGAGATACAGGGGAACTATGGCTACACCTTC,CTSSQYSEIQGNYGYTF
once,.,TRBJ2-2,TRBV15,TGTGCCACCAGCAGAGTTAGGGGACTCAACACCGGGGAGCTGTTTTTT,CATSRVRGLNTGELFF
.,.,TRBJ1-4,TRBV30,TGTGCCTGGAGACCAGGTCCCGGGACATCTGAAAAACTGTTTTTT,CAWRPGPGTSEKLFF
.,.,TRBJ2-2,TRBV6-5,TGTGCCAGCACCGAGGAGCGGTTCACCGGGGAGCTGTTTTTT,CASTEERFTGELFF
.,TRBD2,TRBJ2-3,TRBV7-3,TGTGCCAGCAGCTTATCCGGGGGGAGCACAGATACGCAGTATTTT,CASSLSGGSTDTQYF
.,TRBD1,TRBJ1-2,TRBV3-1/TRBV3-2,TGTGCCAGCAGCCAAACAGGGACAGGGTTTAGCTATGGCTACACCTTC,CASSQTGTGFSYGYTF
once,TRBD1,TRBJ2-7,TRBV9,TGTGCCAGCAGCGTAGGAGACAGGGAGTTGAATGAGCAGTACTTC,CASSVGDRELNEQYF
few,.,TRBJ2-7,TRBV3-1/TRBV3-2,TGTGCCAGCAGCGTACAGGGTGCCTACGAGCAGTACTTC,CASSVQGAYEQYF
.,.,TRBJ1-1,TRBV19,TGTGCCAGTAGTATAAGGGCTGGGGCAGGGTCGGGTGAAGCTTTCTTT,CASSIRAGAGSGEAFF
.,.,TRBJ2-1,TRBV18,TGTGCCAGCTCACCGGCGGAATACAATGAGCAGTTCTTC,CASSPAEYNEQFF
.,TRBD2,TRBJ2-1,TRBV5-1,TGCGCCAGCAGCTTGACTAGCGGGGGCCAGTACAATGAGCAGTTCTTC,CASSLTSGGQYNEQFF
.,.,TRBJ2-2,TRBV6-2/TRBV6-3,TGTGCCAGCAGTGACAGCCTCCTGAACACCGGGGAGCTGTTTTTT,CASSDSLLNTGELFF
.,TRBD1,TRBJ2-7,TRBV11-3,TGTGCCAGCAGCTATCGGACAGGGAGCTACGAGCAGTACTTC,CASSYRTGSYEQYF
once,.,TRBJ2-1,TRBV24-1,TGTGCCACCAGTGATCATTACCAGGATGAGCAGTTCTTC,CATSDHYQDEQFF
.,TRBD2,TRBJ2-3,TRBV5-1,TGCGCCAGCAGCTACTCCTTGCCCTTAGCGGGAGATACGCAGTATTTT,CASSYSLPLAGDTQYF